This TCR beta chain was sequenced in a study of cytomegalovirus exposure and HLA in healthy donors. Study-wide points: Among the CMV-associated chains, a few were confirmed in vitro as specific for CMV antigens.

TCRdb keeps only in-frame clones here, not all; method: immunoSEQ multiplex PCR. Here the sample spans 150,000 to 200,000 clones, approximately 80% being singletons. On this clone itself: The target antigen is unknown.

Material: PBMCs. This TCR was sampled from a young man in good health and CMV-seropositive.

This CDR3 reads CASSLFGAGELFF. The CDR3, as DNA: TGTGCCAGCAGTTTATTTGGTGCGGGGGAGCTGTTTTTT. The J gene is TRBJ2-2, the V gene TRBV27, with no clear D. CDR3 length equals 13 residues. Trimming pared 1 base from V and 8 bases from J, leaving 8 bases between. CDR1 MNHEY and CDR2 SMNVEV come from the germline V gene (reference sequence).